The T cell receptor beta chain under discussion was sequenced for a study of identical twins (TCRdb year 2016). About the study as a whole: The study deep-sequenced TCR alpha and beta repertoires from monozygotic twins, unrelated adults of various ages and cord blood to test whether fetal clonotypes persist. To rule out contamination, replicate twin experiments were performed at different times with different library preparation protocols.

CDR1 and CDR2 (MRHNA, SNTAGT) derive from the germline V gene. The CDR3 runs 15 amino acids, cysteine and phenylalanine included. Only the CDR3 portion is preserved as DNA: 45 bases, with reading frame beginning at the first base. Deletion took 0 bases off V and 4 bases off J, with a span of 11 bases between the germline ends. Every donor was a healthy Caucasian. Using Miltenyi CD45RO+ enrichment and human naive T-cell isolation kits, memory (CD45RO+) and naive T cells were isolated from PBMC. Notes on this clonotype: Its target antigen remains unknown. Qualities for individual bases were not recorded, and no much larger clone is one base off.

Findings and caveats that apply to the study as a whole: Out-of-frame TCR alpha sequences shared between twins showed an excess of low generation-probability sequences compared with coincidental sharing between unrelated individuals. In monozygotic twins, out-of-frame TCR alpha sharing was systematically underestimated by recombination models, although the models agreed with sharing between unrelated individuals. Abundant cord blood beta clonotypes carried fewer insertions; young adult naive repertoires showed a weaker similar trend, while memory repertoires showed none. Invariant T cells such as MAIT and iNKT could partly confound zero-insertion analyses, although diverse VJ usage argued against such confounding for most clonotypes. Excess twin sharing in beta out-of-frame sequences was weaker because fewer shared sequences lowered the signal-to-noise ratio. Because the same donors could not be followed over many years, the conclusions depended on cross-sectional statistical analysis.

Preparation of the library involved 5' RACE. TCRdb lists the instrument as Illumina HiSeq 2000. A universal primer binding site was added through template switching, and the final cDNA carried a unique molecular identifier so that TCR cDNA molecules could be counted accurately. Specific primers in the conserved constant-segment region were used to synthesize first-strand cDNA for the TCR alpha and beta chains. Each cDNA library was double barcoded, with a SMART-Mk sample barcode plus Illumina barcodes, to control for contamination. Two successive PCR steps introduced TruSeq adapter sequences along with Illumina sample barcodes. The TCR alpha and beta cDNA libraries were sequenced on the Illumina HiSeq platform using custom primers. Under the source paper's analysis protocol: Raw reads were processed with MiGEC to extract unique molecular identifiers, and MiXCR was used to determine CDR3 positions. For each individual, recombination models were inferred using an EM algorithm with the repgenHMM and IGoR tools. Shared clonotype analysis was performed with the tcR package in R, normalizing sharing by the product of cloneset sizes. To study raw recombination free of thymic and clonal selection effects, out-of-frame nonproductive sequences were analyzed. TCRdb redid the processing of the public reads, applying fastp at Q25 and MiXCR, and retained in-frame beta chains. Rows merge per CDR3 protein into single entries with the most common DNA and genes. These V and J calls derive from TCRdb rather than the authors' analysis. This sample gives under 250,000 distinct CDR3 sequences in total; over 8% of them show up just once. The leading ten clones occupy about 5.2% of the sample.

The sample consisted of memory (CD45RO+) T cells sorted from blood. The cell subset or site label, read with the paper, signifies: CD45RO+ enriched T cells. The V and J segments used are TRBV6-4 and TRBJ2-3; D gene: possibly TRBD2, on 6 matching bases. The clonotype originates from a woman in her late teens or twenties in good health. The CDR3 region has the sequence CASSDSVRGPDTQYF. The DNA is TGTGCCAGCAGTGACTCGGTGCGGGGTCCAGATACGCAGTATTTT.